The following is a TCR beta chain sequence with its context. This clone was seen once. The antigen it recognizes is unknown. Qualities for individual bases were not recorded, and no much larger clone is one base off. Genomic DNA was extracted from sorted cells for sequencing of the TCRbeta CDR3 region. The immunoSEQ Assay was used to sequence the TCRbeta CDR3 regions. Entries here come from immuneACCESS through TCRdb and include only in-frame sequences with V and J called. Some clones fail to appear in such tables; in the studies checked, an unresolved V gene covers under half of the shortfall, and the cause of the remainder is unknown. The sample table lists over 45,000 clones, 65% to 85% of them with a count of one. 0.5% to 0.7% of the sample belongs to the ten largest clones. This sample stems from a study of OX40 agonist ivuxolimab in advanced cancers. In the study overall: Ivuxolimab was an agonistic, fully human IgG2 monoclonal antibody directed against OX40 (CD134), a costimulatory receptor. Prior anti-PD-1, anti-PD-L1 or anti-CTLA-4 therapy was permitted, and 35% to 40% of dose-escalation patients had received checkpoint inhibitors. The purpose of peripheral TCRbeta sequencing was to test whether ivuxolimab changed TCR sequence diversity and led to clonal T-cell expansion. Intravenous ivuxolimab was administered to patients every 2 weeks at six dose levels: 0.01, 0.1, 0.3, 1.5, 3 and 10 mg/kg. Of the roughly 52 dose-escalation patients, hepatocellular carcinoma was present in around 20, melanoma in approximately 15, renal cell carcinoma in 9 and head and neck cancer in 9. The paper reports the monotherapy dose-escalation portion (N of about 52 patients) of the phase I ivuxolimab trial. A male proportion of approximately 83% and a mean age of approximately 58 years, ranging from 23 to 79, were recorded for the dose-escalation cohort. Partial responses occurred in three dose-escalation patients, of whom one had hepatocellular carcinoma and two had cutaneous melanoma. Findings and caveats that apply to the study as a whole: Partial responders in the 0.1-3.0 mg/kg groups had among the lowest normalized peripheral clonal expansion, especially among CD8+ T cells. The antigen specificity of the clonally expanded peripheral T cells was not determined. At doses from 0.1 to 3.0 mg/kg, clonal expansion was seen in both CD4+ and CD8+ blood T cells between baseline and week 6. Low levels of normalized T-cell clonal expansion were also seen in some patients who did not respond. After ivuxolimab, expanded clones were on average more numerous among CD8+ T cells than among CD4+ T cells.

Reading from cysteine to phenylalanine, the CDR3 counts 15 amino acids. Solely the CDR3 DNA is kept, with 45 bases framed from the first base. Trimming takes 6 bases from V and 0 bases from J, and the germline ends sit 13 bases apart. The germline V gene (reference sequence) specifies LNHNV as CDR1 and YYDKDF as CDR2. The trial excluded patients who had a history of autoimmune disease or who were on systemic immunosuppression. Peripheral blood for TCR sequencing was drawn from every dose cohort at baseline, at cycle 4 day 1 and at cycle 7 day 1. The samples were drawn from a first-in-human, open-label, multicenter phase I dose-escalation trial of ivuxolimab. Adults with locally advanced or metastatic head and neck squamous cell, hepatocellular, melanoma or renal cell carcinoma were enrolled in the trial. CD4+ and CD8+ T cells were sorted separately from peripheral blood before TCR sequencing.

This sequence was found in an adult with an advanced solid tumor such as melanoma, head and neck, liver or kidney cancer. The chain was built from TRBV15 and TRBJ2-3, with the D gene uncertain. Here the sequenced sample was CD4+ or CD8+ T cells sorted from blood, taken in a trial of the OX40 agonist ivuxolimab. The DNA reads TGTGCCACCAGTTCGTTCGGGTTTAGCACAGATACGCAGTATTTT. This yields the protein CATSSFGFSTDTQYF. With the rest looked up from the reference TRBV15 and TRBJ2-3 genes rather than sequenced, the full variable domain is DAMVIQNPRYQVTQFGKPVTLSCSQTLNHNVMYWYQQKSSQAPKLLFHYYDKDFNNEADTPDNFQSRRPNTSFCFLDIRSPGLGDTAMYLCATSSFGFSTDTQYFGPGTRLTVL.